This entry concerns a single T cell receptor (beta chain). Its antigen is unknown. Each patient relapsed following autologous stem cell transplantation, and prior brentuximab vedotin exposure differed. With magnetic negative selection, CD4+ T cells were purified from PBMCs that had been thawed. This sample was included in a study of PD-1 blockade in classical Hodgkin lymphoma. Study-wide points: Healthy donors were reported to have higher baseline TCR diversity than newly diagnosed patients.

TCRdb's table, derived via immunoSEQ multiplex PCR, lists solely in-frame clones and lacks some. The sample holds fewer than 15,000 clones, about 90% seen once. Trimming removed 10 bases from V and 8 bases from J; junction bases left unmatched: 10. The CDR3 has 13 residues. Germline V gives CDR1 ENHRY, CDR2 SYGVKD. The source was CD4+ T cells from blood, collected at baseline. This TCR derives from a human donor with classical Hodgkin lymphoma. The genes are TRBV10-3 and TRBJ1-4; 7 nucleotides agree with TRBD1. In DNA form, the CDR3 reads TGTGCCACCACCGCAGGGGGTTGGGAAAAACTGTTTTTT. Its translation is CATTAGGWEKLFF.